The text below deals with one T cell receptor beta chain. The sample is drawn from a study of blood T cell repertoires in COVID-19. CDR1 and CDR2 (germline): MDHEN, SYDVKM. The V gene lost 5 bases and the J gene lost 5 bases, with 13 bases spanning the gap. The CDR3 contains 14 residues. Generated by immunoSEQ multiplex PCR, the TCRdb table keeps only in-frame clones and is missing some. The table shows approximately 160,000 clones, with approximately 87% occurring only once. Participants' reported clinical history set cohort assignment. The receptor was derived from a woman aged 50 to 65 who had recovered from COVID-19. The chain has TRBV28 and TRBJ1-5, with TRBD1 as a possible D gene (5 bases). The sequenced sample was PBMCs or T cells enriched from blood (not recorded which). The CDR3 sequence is CASSDTGPHQPQHF. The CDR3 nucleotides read TGTGCCAGCAGTGATACAGGACCCCATCAGCCCCAGCATTTT.